The 21 T cell receptor beta chains below come from one sample, sequenced in a study of OX40 agonist ivuxolimab in advanced cancers. Assay used: immunoSEQ multiplex PCR; TCRdb lists only in-frame clones, some missing. Here the sample spans about 100,000 clones, 90% being singletons. Sequenced material: CD4+ or CD8+ T cells sorted from blood, taken in a trial of the OX40 agonist ivuxolimab. The receptors derive from an adult with an advanced solid tumor such as melanoma, head and neck, liver or kidney cancer.

The CDR3 region is CASSLPGTSGSYEQYF. In nucleotides, the CDR3 is TGCGCCAGCAGTCTCCCCGGGACTAGCGGGAGCTACGAGCAGTACTTC. The chain couples TRBV10-2 to TRBJ2-7, with TRBD2 matching 14 bases. Germline V lookup: CDR1 WSHSY, CDR2 SAAADI. After removal of 5 bases from V and 3 bases from J, the junction contained 6 bases not matched to a gene. This CDR3 region has 16 residues.

This clone has just one count. The chain joins TRBV7-9 to TRBJ1-5; D might be TRBD1 (6 bases). V lost 8 bases, J lost 4 bases, and 15 bases lay in between. The CDR3 loop spans 14 amino acids. Germline V CDR1 and CDR2: SEHNR, FQNEAQ (reference sequence). The CDR3 region has the DNA TGTGCCAGCTCCCCGGGGGGCGGGAATCAGCCCCAGCATTTT. This encodes CASSPGGGNQPQHF.

The chain links TRBV19 to TRBJ2-1; 7 nucleotides agree with TRBD2. The CDR3 spans 15 residues. Germline V gene lookup returns CDR1 LNHDA and CDR2 SQIVND (reference sequence). Germline trimming cut 10 bases from V and 1 base from J; bases unmatched to any gene: 10. The CDR3 reads CATTAGWGSYNEQFF. The CDR3 region has the DNA TGTGCCACGACAGCGGGGTGGGGTTCCTACAATGAGCAGTTCTTC.

This clone was seen a single time. The chain recombines TRBV4-1 with TRBJ2-3; 12 bases align to TRBD2. Germline loops: CDR1 MGHRA, CDR2 YSYEKL. The V segment lost 4 bases and the J segment 8 bases; nucleotides outside the gene matches: 10. The CDR3 is 16 residues long. Here the CDR3 reads CASSPRLAGVGVTQYF. The CDR3 region has the DNA TGCGCCAGCAGCCCTCGACTAGCGGGAGTTGGGGTTACGCAGTATTTT.

The V and J genes are TRBV28 and TRBJ1-2, with D unclear. Germline CDR1 reads MDHEN; CDR2 reads SYDVKM. This CDR3 comprises 12 residues. Deletions cut 2 bases from V and 8 bases from J, with 9 bases between. Here the CDR3 DNA reads TGTGCCAGCAGTTTAGTTCCGCGGGGCTACACCTTC. Amino acid sequence: CASSLVPRGYTF.

V usage is TRBV6-6 and J usage is TRBJ2-2, with D possibly TRBD2 on 6 matching bases. Looked up from germline, CDR1 is MNHNY and CDR2 is SVGAGI (reference sequence). The CDR3 extends over 15 amino acids. Trimming stripped 2 bases from V and 3 bases from J, with 10 bases between. The CDR3 loop is CASSYAGGDTGELFF. In DNA form, the CDR3 reads TGTGCCAGCAGTTACGCTGGAGGGGACACCGGGGAGCTGTTTTTT.

The V and J genes are TRBV19 and TRBJ2-7; D is possibly TRBD1 or TRBD2 (5 bases each). In germline, CDR1 is LNHDA, CDR2 SQIVND (reference sequence). The CDR3 extends over 15 amino acids. V was cut by 5 bases and J by 3 bases, with 17 bases left in between. The CDR3 region is CASSSGRAPYYEQYF. CDR3 bases: TGTGCCAGTAGTTCGGGGCGAGCCCCCTACTACGAGCAGTACTTC.

V and J are TRBV5-4 and TRBJ2-5, with 10 bases identical to TRBD1. The V and J ends lost 4 bases and 2 bases, in that order; junction bases with no gene match: 5. CDR1 is SGHNT and CDR2 is YYREEE in the germline V gene (reference sequence). This CDR3 has 15 amino acids. The CDR3 region is CASSRGQGPQETQYF. Written as DNA, the CDR3 is TGTGCCAGCAGCAGGGGACAGGGGCCTCAAGAGACCCAGTACTTC.

V is TRBV2 and J is TRBJ1-5; tentative D call: TRBD1 (5 bases). The CDR3 sequence is 13 residues long. Trimming pared 8 bases from V and 3 bases from J, leaving 11 bases between. Looked up from germline, CDR1 is SNHLY and CDR2 is FYNNEI. The CDR3 sequence is CASRQLLNQPQHF. The DNA for the CDR3 is TGTGCCAGCCGACAGCTTCTCAATCAGCCCCAGCATTTT.

This chain uses TRBV7-2 with TRBJ2-7; no clear D. The CDR3 contains 13 residues. Germline CDR1 and CDR2: SGHTA and FQGNSA. V was trimmed by 4 bases and J by 7 bases, leaving 14 bases between them. The CDR3 region is CASSWNYLSEQYF. CDR3 sequence (DNA): TGTGCCAGCAGCTGGAACTACCTGAGTGAGCAGTACTTC.

The V and J genes are TRBV5-4 and TRBJ2-2; D might be TRBD2 (6 bases). The V gene's germline CDR1 is SGHNT and CDR2 YYREEE (reference sequence). Trimming took 0 bases from V and 7 from J, leaving 13 bases between them. The CDR3 is made up of 15 amino acids. The CDR3 loop reads CASSLAGGANGELFF. The CDR3 DNA reads TGTGCCAGCAGCTTGGCCGGGGGAGCGAACGGGGAGCTGTTTTTT.

The rearrangement joins TRBV2 to TRBJ2-3; no firm D call. Trimming removed 6 bases at V and 1 base at J, with 11 bases between. The length of the CDR3 is 14 residues. Germline-derived CDR1 and CDR2 are SNHLY and FYNNEI. In nucleotides, the CDR3 is TGTGCCAGCAGGCCCAGGAGCGGCACAGATACGCAGTATTTT. It specifies CASRPRSGTDTQYF.

The chain carries TRBV28 and TRBJ2-7, with D unclear. The germline V gene encodes CDR1 MDHEN and CDR2 SYDVKM. The CDR3 runs to 14 residues. The ends were cut back, 2 bases at V and 3 bases at J, with 11 bases in the middle. The CDR3 sequence: CASSLGVPGYEQYF. CDR3 sequence (DNA): TGTGCCAGCAGTTTAGGGGTCCCGGGCTACGAGCAGTACTTC.

V usage is TRBV7-6 and J usage is TRBJ2-1; 13 nucleotides match TRBD2. Germline lookup yields CDR1 SGHVS and CDR2 FNYEAQ. After removal of 3 bases from V and 9 bases from J, the junction contained 8 bases not matched to a gene. The CDR3 length is 16 residues. The DNA for the CDR3 is TGTGCCAGCAGCTTTAGGGGGACTAGCGGGATGGGTGAGCAGTTCTTC. Protein: CASSFRGTSGMGEQFF.

The rearrangement uses TRBV5-5 and TRBJ1-2; TRBD1 matches at 7 bases. The CDR3 extends over 15 amino acids. The junction had 8 bases not matched to a gene; V was cut back by 3 bases and J by 3 bases. CDR1 and CDR2 from the germline V gene are SGHKS and YYEKEE (reference sequence). The CDR3 sequence is CASSSSGQKDYGYTF. Written as DNA, the CDR3 is TGTGCCAGCAGCTCTTCGGGACAGAAAGACTATGGCTACACCTTC.

The chain is built from TRBV4-3 and TRBJ2-2; a possible D gene is TRBD2 (5 bases). The CDR3 runs 13 residues. Per the germline V gene, CDR1 is LGHNA and CDR2 is YSLEER. V was trimmed by 2 bases and J by 7 bases, leaving 8 bases between them. Here the CDR3 reads CASSQLEGGELFF. As DNA, the CDR3 is TGCGCCAGCAGCCAACTTGAGGGCGGGGAGCTGTTTTTT.

The rearrangement links TRBV30 to TRBJ1-5; maybe TRBD1 (6 bases). Looked up from germline, CDR1 is GTSNPN and CDR2 is SVGIG (reference sequence). This CDR3 has 13 residues. Trimming took 2 bases from V and 7 from J, leaving 12 bases between them. CDR3 region: CAWSNSGGQPQHF. CDR3 in DNA: TGTGCCTGGAGTAATTCGGGGGGCCAGCCCCAGCATTTT.

The chain links TRBV28 to TRBJ2-5; 7 positions match TRBD1. Germline lookup yields CDR1 MDHEN and CDR2 SYDVKM. The CDR3 spans 13 residues. The trim removed 4 bases at V and 1 base at J, leaving 0 bases unmatched. CDR3: CASSSGGQETQYF. The DNA for the CDR3 is TGTGCCAGCAGTTCAGGGGGCCAAGAGACCCAGTACTTC.

The rearrangement uses TRBV29-1 and TRBJ1-2, with 8 bases matching TRBD1. The V segment lost 5 bases and the J segment 2 bases; nucleotides outside the gene matches: 1. The germline CDR1 and CDR2 sequences are SQVTM and ANQGSEA. The CDR3 length is 12 residues. The CDR3 DNA reads as TGCAGCGTTAGACAGGGGAACTATGGCTACACCTTC. Translation gives CSVRQGNYGYTF.

V is TRBV18 and J is TRBJ1-1; possible D gene TRBD1, 6 bases. This CDR3 has 14 residues. V shed 4 bases and J shed 1 base, with 10 bases lying between them. Germline CDR1 KGHSH, CDR2 LQKENI. CDR3 sequence reads: CASSQQTGNTEAFF. CDR3 nucleotide sequence: TGTGCCAGCTCACAACAGACAGGGAACACTGAAGCTTTCTTT.

J is TRBJ2-2 and V is TRBV19; possibly TRBD2 for D (6 bases). With 8 bases removed from V and 4 bases from J, the gap between germline ends came to 17 bases. Germline V gene data show CDR1 as LNHDA and CDR2 as SQIVND (reference sequence). The CDR3 runs 15 residues. This CDR3 reads CASRLGRGSTGELFF. CDR3 DNA sequence: TGTGCCAGTCGTCTCGGACGGGGGAGCACCGGGGAGCTGTTTTTT.